This T cell receptor beta chain was recovered during a study of CD8 T cells in Susac syndrome. An input of roughly 0.5 to 1 ug of RNA was subjected to reverse transcription using random hexamers. Amplification of TCR beta CDR3 by immunoSEQ multiplex PCR spanned 54 Vbeta and 13 Jbeta. Via MiXCR, TCRdb re-called the immunoSEQ multiplex PCR reads, giving one row per CDR3 protein. The table records roughly 180,000 distinct CDR3 sequences, approximately 94% of them present only once. TEMRA cells were enriched by FACS, while CD8+ and CD4+ T cells were obtained through a negative isolation that was performed magnetically. Germline CDR1 SQVTM, CDR2 ANQGSEA. Trimming cost V 7 bases and J 5 bases; bases outside gene matches: 8. The CDR3 sequence is 13 residues long.

Sequencing input: CD4+ T cells from PBMCs. This clonotype originated in a human donor in good health. This chain uses TRBV29-1 with TRBJ2-1, with 7 bases aligning to TRBD1. The CDR3 sequence is CSARDRVDNEQFF. For the CDR3, the DNA is TGCAGCGCCAGAGACAGGGTTGACAATGAGCAGTTCTTC.